This T cell receptor (beta chain) was recovered during a study of Ad26.COV2.S vaccination and SARS-CoV-2 variants. Background on the study: Donor was in the COV1001 Ad26.COV2.S trial arm.

On this clone: Its matching antigen is unknown.

Assay: immunoSEQ multiplex PCR; the TCRdb copy retains only in-frame clones and omits some. This table holds 450,000 to 550,000 clones, approximately 92% found once. Treatment: 15 to 20 received Ad26.COV2.S at low or high dose, single or two shots; a few received placebo; per-sample allocation not given. Day 63 after the first injection of vaccine or placebo was the sampling time. Expression of Wuhan-strain SARS-CoV-2 spike came from the Ad26 vector that formed the vaccine. Trimming removed 0 bases from V and 6 bases from J, with 15 bases in between. Germline CDR1 reads SGHNT; CDR2 reads YYREEE (reference sequence). The CDR3 has 16 amino acids. Study conclusions and caveats: The authors reported substantial breadth in spike-specific CD8+ and CD4+ T cell responses after vaccination.

The receptor comes from a person between 18 and 65 years old who received the Ad26.COV2.S COVID-19 vaccine or a placebo. This material consisted of peripheral blood, taken in a trial of Ad26.COV2.S vaccine versus placebo. The genes are TRBV5-4 and TRBJ2-2, with D possibly matching TRBD2 (5 bases). The CDR3 nucleotides are TGTGCCAGCAGCTTGGTCTCTAGCCGGCGGGCCGGGGAGCTGTTTTTT. Translation gives CASSLVSSRRAGELFF.